The sequence of this TCR beta chain was determined in a study of T cells after yellow fever vaccination. This clonotype was recorded at least ten times. Trimming at V came to 6 bases and at J to 3 bases, leaving 14 bases not matched to a gene. The CDR3 has 17 residues. Germline-derived CDR1 and CDR2 are LNHDA and SQIVND (reference sequence). TCRdb reprocessed the 5' RACE reads with MiXCR, giving one entry per CDR3 protein. Here the sample spans about 330,000 distinct CDR3 sequences, 4.1% being singletons. The sequencing here drew on PBMCs, taken 5 days after the yellow fever booster vaccination. This sequence originates from a man between 18 and 35 years old who received the YFV17D yellow fever vaccine. The V gene is TRBV19, the J gene TRBJ2-1, with TRBD2 matching over 7 bases. The CDR3: CASRPPEGAGRYNEQFF. The CDR3 bases are TGTGCCAGTAGACCCCCCGAAGGAGCGGGACGCTACAATGAGCAGTTCTTC.